This T cell receptor (beta chain) was recorded in a study of blood T cells in healthy people across ages. This clonotype has just a few counts. The target antigen is unknown. CDR1 is MNHNS and CDR2 is SASEGT in the germline V gene. This CDR3 is 11 amino acids long. With 1 base removed from V and 11 bases from J, the gap between germline ends came to 8 bases. Study outcomes and limitations: Nothing was known about donor CMV status, and this possibly confounded expanded clonotype changes.

Next came a second PCR, run for about 7 to 12 cycles, which used a sample-barcoded 5' primer along with a J-beta primer mix. One entry per CDR3 protein, called by TCRdb with MiXCR from the 5' RACE reads. The sample records around 710,000 distinct CDR3 sequences, roughly two fifths being singletons. The receptor's source is a woman aged 60-75 years in good health. V and J are TRBV6-1 and TRBJ2-5; D remains unclear. Sequencing was carried out using blood. CDR3: CASSEEAPQYF. CDR3 nucleotides: TGTGCCAGCAGTGAAGAGGCCCCACAGTACTTC.